A single sample gave rise to the 13 T cell receptor beta chains below, sequenced in a study of blood T cell repertoires in COVID-19. Clones were sequenced by immunoSEQ multiplex PCR, and TCRdb holds only the in-frame ones, with some missing. The sample contains around 250,000 clones, 70% to 90% of which appear only once. What was sequenced was PBMCs or T cells enriched from blood (not recorded which). All receptors come from a man younger than 30 who had recovered from COVID-19.

This clone was counted between two and nine times. The rearrangement uses TRBV27 and TRBJ1-2; TRBD1 matches at 12 bases. J was trimmed by 7 bases and V by 5 bases; bases with no gene match: 8. Germline V gene sequence: CDR1 MNHEY, CDR2 SMNVEV (reference sequence). This CDR3 contains 15 residues. CDR3 loop: CASSRGQGASSGYTF. CDR3 nucleotide sequence: TGTGCCAGCAGTCGGGGACAGGGGGCGTCGAGTGGCTACACCTTC.

This clone came up many times. The chain couples TRBV4-1 to TRBJ2-7; TRBD1 might be the D (6 bases). V was cut by 4 bases and J by 1 base, with 14 bases left in between. Germline V gene lookup returns CDR1 MGHRA and CDR2 YSYEKL. This CDR3 spans 15 amino acids. CDR3 amino acids: CASSLNREWSYEQYF. The CDR3 region has the DNA TGCGCCAGCAGCCTCAACAGGGAGTGGTCCTACGAGCAGTACTTC.

The V gene is TRBV19, the J gene TRBJ1-1; 7 bases match TRBD1. CDR1 LNHDA and CDR2 SQIVND come from the germline V gene (reference sequence). V was clipped by 9 bases and J by 1 base; unmatched bases: 11. The CDR3 covers 15 residues. CDR3: CASRLGGTANTEAFF. The CDR3 nucleotides read TGTGCCAGCCGATTAGGCGGGACAGCGAACACTGAAGCTTTCTTT.

The chain uses TRBV10-3 and TRBJ2-7, with 9 positions matching TRBD2. The junction had 16 bases not matched to a gene; V was cut back by 2 bases and J by 5 bases. Germline V CDR1 and CDR2: ENHRY, SYGVKD. The CDR3 length is 18 residues. CDR3 in amino acids: CAISEHSMGLAGAHEQYF. The DNA of the CDR3 is TGTGCCATCAGTGAGCACTCCATGGGGTTAGCGGGAGCCCACGAGCAGTACTTC.

The chain combines TRBV19 with TRBJ1-5; D ambiguous. Germline V CDR1 and CDR2: LNHDA, SQIVND (reference sequence). The CDR3 totals 15 residues. Trimming removed 3 bases from V and 2 bases from J, with 11 bases in between. The CDR3 nucleotides read TGTGCCAGTAGTATTTCGGGGTTGGGCAATCAGCCCCAGCATTTT. This gives the protein CASSISGLGNQPQHF.

The chain links TRBV10-2 to TRBJ2-7, with 10 bases matching TRBD2. Germline V lookup: CDR1 WSHSY, CDR2 SAAADI. V was clipped by 5 bases and J by 2 bases; unmatched bases: 3. The CDR3 has 14 residues. The CDR3: CASSPSGRAYEQYF. CDR3 nucleotides: TGCGCCAGCAGTCCCAGCGGGAGGGCCTACGAGCAGTACTTC.

The CDR3 loop is CASSLTPVRAATNEKLFF. The CDR3 bases are TGTGCCAGCAGCTTAACCCCGGTCAGGGCGGCAACTAATGAAAAACTGTTTTTT. The rearrangement uses TRBV7-9 and TRBJ1-4; D perhaps matches TRBD1 (5 bases). Germline loops: CDR1 SEHNR, CDR2 FQNEAQ (reference sequence). The CDR3 sequence is 18 residues long. Trimming took off 2 bases at V and 0 bases at J, with 16 bases between the two ends.

This chain links TRBV6-5 with TRBJ1-2; D not resolved. CDR3 length: 16 amino acids. The V end lost 0 bases, the J end lost 5 bases, and 16 bases lay between the germline ends. Germline CDR1 is MNHEY and CDR2 is SVGAGI. The CDR3, as DNA: TGTGCCAGCAGTTACTCGTCTCGGCGGGTTTGGTATGGCTACACCTTC. Its protein product is CASSYSSRRVWYGYTF.

The chain combines TRBV27 with TRBJ2-2, with a tentative D call TRBD2 (5 bases). This CDR3 spans 17 amino acids. V was trimmed by 5 bases and J by 6 bases, leaving 22 bases between them. Germline CDR1 is MNHEY and CDR2 is SMNVEV (reference sequence). The CDR3 nucleotides read TGTGCCAGCAGTCCATCCCCCCTAGGGTTGGAGGCCGGGGAGCTGTTTTTT. This codes for CASSPSPLGLEAGELFF.

Points on this clone: The same CDR3 is also encoded by other DNA sequences in this sample. The V call is TRBV28, the J call TRBJ1-5, with D unclear. The CDR3 extends over 15 amino acids. The V end was cut by 6 bases, the J end by 2 bases, with 14 bases between. CDR1 is MDHEN and CDR2 is SYDVKM in the germline V gene. CDR3 amino acids: CASSLRGLGNQPQHF. CDR3 in DNA: TGTGCCAGCAGCCTTAGAGGTTTGGGCAATCAGCCCCAGCATTTT. The entire variable domain, with the rest obtained from reference TRBV28 and TRBJ1-5, is as follows: DVKVTQSSRYLVKRTGEKVFLECVQDMDHENMFWYRQDPGLGLRLIYFSYDVKMKEKGDIPEGYSVSREKKERFSLILESASTNQTSMYLCASSLRGLGNQPQHFGDGTRLSIL.

This clone is a singleton in its sample. The genes are TRBV15 and TRBJ2-7, with D maybe TRBD1 (5 bases). The germline gives CDR1 LNHNV, CDR2 YYDKDF (reference sequence). Between the trimmed V and J ends, which lost 0 bases and 3 bases, there was a span of 15 bases. The CDR3 runs to 16 residues. The CDR3 is CATSRDRSDMSYEQYF. The CDR3 bases are TGTGCCACCAGCAGAGATAGGTCGGACATGAGCTACGAGCAGTACTTC.

The chain carries TRBV7-9 and TRBJ1-1; no clear D gene. The V gene lost 6 bases and the J gene lost 0 bases, with 5 bases spanning the gap. The CDR3 contains 12 residues. Germline values: CDR1 SEHNR, CDR2 FQNEAQ (reference sequence). In DNA, the CDR3 is TGTGCCAGCAGGAACTTGAACACTGAAGCTTTCTTT. Translating gives CASRNLNTEAFF.

This clone was picked up one time. This chain connects TRBV6-4 to TRBJ2-2; TRBD1 aligns across 9 bases. The J segment lost 5 bases and the V segment lost 6 bases, leaving 7 bases of the junction unmatched. The CDR3 totals 15 residues. Germline V gene data show CDR1 as MRHNA and CDR2 as SNTAGT. The CDR3 loop is CASSEDRGGTGELFF. The CDR3 nucleotides are TGTGCCAGCAGCGAGGACAGGGGAGGGACCGGGGAGCTGTTTTTT.